The 12 T cell receptor beta chains below all came from one sample that was sequenced in a study of T cells after yellow fever vaccination. TCRdb redid the calling of the 5' RACE reads with MiXCR, one entry per CDR3 protein. Seen here are some 320,000 distinct CDR3 sequences, around 10% observed once, and the top ten hold under 4%. Material: CD4+ T cells sorted from PBMCs, obtained 45 days after the yellow fever booster vaccination. Receptors originate from a man in his late teens or twenties who received the YFV17D yellow fever vaccine.

This chain connects TRBV5-1 to TRBJ1-2; D may be TRBD1 (5 bases). Germline lookup yields CDR1 SGHRS and CDR2 YFSETQ. Trimming left V 4 bases short and J 8 bases short, with 12 bases between. The CDR3 length is 12 residues. CDR3 sequence (DNA): TGCGCCAGCAGCGCTGACAGAGACGGCTACACCTTC. Its translation is CASSADRDGYTF.

This clonotype was found a few times. The chain employs TRBV19 and TRBJ1-5; D uncertain. The germline CDR1 and CDR2 sequences are LNHDA and SQIVND (reference sequence). Trimming removed 4 bases from V and 6 bases from J, with 16 bases in between. The CDR3 runs to 15 residues. The chain's CDR3 is CASSKGGFWSQPQHF. In DNA form, the CDR3 reads TGTGCCAGTAGTAAGGGAGGGTTTTGGTCTCAGCCCCAGCATTTT.

This clonotype was detected only a few times. This chain links TRBV2 with TRBJ1-6; D ambiguous. V was clipped by 3 bases and J by 11 bases, with 14 bases between them. In germline, CDR1 is SNHLY, CDR2 FYNNEI. This CDR3 has 14 residues. The CDR3 is CASSDSGITPPLHF. The CDR3 DNA sequence: TGTGCCAGCAGTGATTCGGGAATCACACCACCCCTCCACTTT.

The rearrangement joins TRBV11-2 to TRBJ2-7, with D maybe TRBD1 (6 bases). The CDR3 is made up of 14 amino acids. The germline V gene encodes CDR1 SGHAT and CDR2 FQNNGV. The V and J ends lost 1 base and 7 bases respectively, with 14 bases between them. CDR3 amino acids: CASSLGQGTREQYV. The DNA for the CDR3 is TGTGCCAGCAGCTTAGGTCAGGGGACGAGAGAGCAGTACGTC.

The chain has TRBV25-1 and TRBJ2-3, with D unresolved. Trimming removed 6 bases at V and 5 bases at J, with 12 bases between. The CDR3 contains 13 residues. CDR1 is MGHDK and CDR2 is SYGVNS in the germline V gene. This CDR3 is CASRRLAGDTQYF. The CDR3 coding sequence is TGTGCCAGCAGGAGATTGGCCGGAGATACGCAGTATTTT.

The chain employs TRBV12-3 or TRBV12-4 and TRBJ1-3; perhaps TRBD1 as D (6 bases). Deletions cut 4 bases from V and 3 bases from J, with 19 bases between. The CDR3 totals 17 residues. The CDR3 is CASSSPRGGQFGNTIYF. The CDR3, as DNA: TGTGCCAGCAGTTCCCCTAGGGGGGGGCAGTTTGGAAACACCATATATTTT.

This clonotype was detected only a few times. V gene TRBV6-2 or TRBV6-3 combines with J gene TRBJ1-5, with 7 bases aligning to TRBD1. Germline loops: CDR1 MNHEY, CDR2 SVGEGT. The CDR3 length is 15 residues. Germline trimming cut 6 bases from V and 4 bases from J; bases unmatched to any gene: 9. The CDR3 region is CASRPIAGGNQPQHF. The CDR3 nucleotides are TGTGCCAGCAGGCCGATCGCAGGGGGTAATCAGCCCCAGCATTTT.

The chain joins TRBV12-3 or TRBV12-4 to TRBJ1-2; TRBD1 might be the D (5 bases). V shed 4 bases and J shed 7 bases, with 13 bases lying between them. This CDR3 comprises 13 residues. In nucleotides, the CDR3 is TGTGCCAGCAGTTACTCCGGGACGAGTGGCTACACCTTC. It specifies CASSYSGTSGYTF.

A few counts support this clonotype. This sequence joins TRBV29-1 and TRBJ2-7; D uncertain. V was pared by 3 bases and J by 5 bases, with 8 bases between. The CDR3 has 11 residues. The germline V gene encodes CDR1 SQVTM and CDR2 ANQGSEA. The CDR3 DNA follows: TGCAGCGTTGAGTACACCAACGAGCAGTACTTC. Translated: CSVEYTNEQYF.

The chain employs TRBV5-1 and TRBJ2-4; 7 nucleotides match TRBD1. The V gene end was trimmed by 0 bases and the J gene end by 1 base; junction bases not matched to a gene: 4. The V gene's germline CDR1 is SGHRS and CDR2 YFSETQ. This CDR3 region has 16 residues. The CDR3, as DNA: TGCGCCAGCAGCTTGGACAGGGGAACGGCCAAAAACATTCAGTACTTC. Protein product: CASSLDRGTAKNIQYF.

The sample holds a few counts of this clonotype. This sequence joins TRBV6-2 or TRBV6-3 and TRBJ1-2; D is unclear. The CDR3 sequence is 15 residues long. V was shortened by 0 bases and J by 4 bases, with 12 bases between the two germline ends. Germline-derived CDR1 and CDR2 are MNHEY and SVGEGT. The CDR3 nucleotides read TGTGCCAGCAGTTACTCCAAGGGTAGAGGCTATGGCTACACCTTC. Translation gives CASSYSKGRGYGYTF.

Notes on this clonotype: The junction differs from germline at one of its ends, possibly a read error. The chain couples TRBV20-1 to TRBJ2-7, with D tentatively TRBD2 (6 bases). CDR3 size: 12 residues. Germline V lookup: CDR1 DFQATT, CDR2 SNEGSKA (reference sequence). DNA of the CDR3: TGCAGTGGGACGGGGGACTCCCACGAGCAGTACTTC. This codes for CSGTGDSHEQYF.